Detailed here is one T cell receptor (beta chain). Germline lookup yields CDR1 MGHDK and CDR2 SYGVNS. There are 14 residues in the CDR3. The ends lost 7 bases at V and 4 bases at J; junction bases unmatched: 7. The data belong to a study of beta chain features in type 1 diabetes. Background on the study: Examination of sorted cells across all samples involved more than 100,000,000 cells.

The entirety of the isolated RNA underwent reverse transcription, so expressed TCRB transcripts were sequenced. The protocol was immunoSEQ multiplex PCR, while the TCRdb copy is restricted to in-frame clones and leaves out a portion. The sample contains under 500,000 clones, roughly 31% of which appear only once. This clonotype was obtained from a young man in good health. The chain combines TRBV25-1 with TRBJ2-1; 7 nucleotides agree with TRBD2. Specimen: naive CD4+ T cells from blood. The DNA for the CDR3 is TGTGCCAGCACTGGGGCTAGCGGATACAATGAGCAGTTCTTC. Residues: CASTGASGYNEQFF.